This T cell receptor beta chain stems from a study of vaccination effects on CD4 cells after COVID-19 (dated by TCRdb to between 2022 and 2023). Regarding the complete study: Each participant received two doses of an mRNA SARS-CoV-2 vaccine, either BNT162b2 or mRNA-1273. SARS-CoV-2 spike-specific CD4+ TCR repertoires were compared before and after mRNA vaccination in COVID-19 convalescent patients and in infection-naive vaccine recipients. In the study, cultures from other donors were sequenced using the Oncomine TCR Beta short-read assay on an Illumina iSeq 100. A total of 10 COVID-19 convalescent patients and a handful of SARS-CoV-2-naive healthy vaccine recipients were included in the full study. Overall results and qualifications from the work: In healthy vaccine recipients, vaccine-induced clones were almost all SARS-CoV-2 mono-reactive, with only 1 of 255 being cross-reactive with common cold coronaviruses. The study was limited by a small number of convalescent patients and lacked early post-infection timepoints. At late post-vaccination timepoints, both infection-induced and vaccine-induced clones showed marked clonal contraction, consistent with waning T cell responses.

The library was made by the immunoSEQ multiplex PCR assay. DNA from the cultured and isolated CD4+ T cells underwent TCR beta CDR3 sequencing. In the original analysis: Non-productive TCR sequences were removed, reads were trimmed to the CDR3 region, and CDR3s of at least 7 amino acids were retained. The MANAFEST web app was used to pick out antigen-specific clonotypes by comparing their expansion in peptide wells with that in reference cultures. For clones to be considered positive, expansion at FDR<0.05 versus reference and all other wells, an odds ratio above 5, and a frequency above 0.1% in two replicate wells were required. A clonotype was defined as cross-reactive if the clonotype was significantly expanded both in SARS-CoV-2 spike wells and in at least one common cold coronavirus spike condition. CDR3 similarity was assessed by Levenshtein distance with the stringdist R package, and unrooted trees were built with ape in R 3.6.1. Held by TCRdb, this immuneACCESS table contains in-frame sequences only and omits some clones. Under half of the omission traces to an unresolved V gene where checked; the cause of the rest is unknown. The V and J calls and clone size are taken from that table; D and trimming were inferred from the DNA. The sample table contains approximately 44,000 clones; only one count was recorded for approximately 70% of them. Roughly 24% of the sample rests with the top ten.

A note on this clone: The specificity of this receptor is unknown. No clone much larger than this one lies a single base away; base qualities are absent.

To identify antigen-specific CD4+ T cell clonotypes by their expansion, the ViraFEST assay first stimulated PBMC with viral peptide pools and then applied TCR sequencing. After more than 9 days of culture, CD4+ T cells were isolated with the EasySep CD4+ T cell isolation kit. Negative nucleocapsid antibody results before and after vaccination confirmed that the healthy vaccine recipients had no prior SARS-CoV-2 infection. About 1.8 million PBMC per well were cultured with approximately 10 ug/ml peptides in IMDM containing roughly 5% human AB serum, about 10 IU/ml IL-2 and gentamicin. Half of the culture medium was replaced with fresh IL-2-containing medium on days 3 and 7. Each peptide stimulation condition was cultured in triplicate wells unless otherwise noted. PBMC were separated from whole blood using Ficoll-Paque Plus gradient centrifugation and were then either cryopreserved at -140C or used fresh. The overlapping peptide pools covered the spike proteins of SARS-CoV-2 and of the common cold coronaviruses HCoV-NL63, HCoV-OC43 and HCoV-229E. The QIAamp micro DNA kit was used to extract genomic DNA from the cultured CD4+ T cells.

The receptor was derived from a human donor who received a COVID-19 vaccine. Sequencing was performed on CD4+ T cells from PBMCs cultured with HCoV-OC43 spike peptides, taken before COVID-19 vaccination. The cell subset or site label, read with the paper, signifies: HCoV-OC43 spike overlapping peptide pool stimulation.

Here the CDR3 is given as CASSSGTGGGYTF. The DNA reads as follows: TGTGCCAGCAGTTCCGGGACAGGGGGCGGCTACACCTTC. This receptor chain uses TRBV6-5 and TRBJ1-2; 12 middle bases align to TRBD1. The germline V and J ends show losses of 4 bases and 8 bases respectively, and no gene match explains 2 bases of the junction. According to the germline V gene, CDR1 reads MNHEY and CDR2 reads SVGAGI. Measured from the cysteine to the phenylalanine, the CDR3 is 13 residues long. The DNA shown is the 39-base CDR3, in frame from base 1.